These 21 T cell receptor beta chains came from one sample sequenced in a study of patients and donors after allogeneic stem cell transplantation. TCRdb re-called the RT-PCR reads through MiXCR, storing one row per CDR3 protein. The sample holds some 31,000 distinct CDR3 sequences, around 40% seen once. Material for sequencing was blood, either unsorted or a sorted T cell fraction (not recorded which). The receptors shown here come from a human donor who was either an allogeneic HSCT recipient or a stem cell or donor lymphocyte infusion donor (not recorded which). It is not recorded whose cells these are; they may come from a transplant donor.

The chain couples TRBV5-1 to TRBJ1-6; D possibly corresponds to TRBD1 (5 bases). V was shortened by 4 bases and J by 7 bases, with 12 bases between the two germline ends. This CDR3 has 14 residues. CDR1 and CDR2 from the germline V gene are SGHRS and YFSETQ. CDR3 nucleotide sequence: TGCGCCAGCAGCACCACAGGTCTGAATTCACCCCTCCACTTT. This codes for CASSTTGLNSPLHF.

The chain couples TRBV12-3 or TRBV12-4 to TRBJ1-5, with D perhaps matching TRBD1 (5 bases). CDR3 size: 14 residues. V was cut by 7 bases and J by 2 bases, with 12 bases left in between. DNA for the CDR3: TGTGCCAGCACCCTGAGGGGAGGCAATCAGCCCCAGCATTTT. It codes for CASTLRGGNQPQHF.

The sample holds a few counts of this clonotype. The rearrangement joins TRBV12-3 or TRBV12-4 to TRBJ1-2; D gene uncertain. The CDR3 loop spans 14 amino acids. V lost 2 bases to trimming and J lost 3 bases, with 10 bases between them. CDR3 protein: CASSLKGPYYGYTF. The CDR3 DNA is TGTGCCAGCAGTTTAAAGGGTCCGTACTATGGCTACACCTTC.

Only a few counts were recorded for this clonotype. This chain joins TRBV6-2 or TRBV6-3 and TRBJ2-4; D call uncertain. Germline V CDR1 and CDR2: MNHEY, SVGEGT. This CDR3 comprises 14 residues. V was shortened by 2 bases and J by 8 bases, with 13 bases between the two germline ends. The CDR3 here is CASSYGAHGDIQYF. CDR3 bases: TGTGCCAGCAGTTACGGTGCTCATGGTGACATTCAGTACTTC.

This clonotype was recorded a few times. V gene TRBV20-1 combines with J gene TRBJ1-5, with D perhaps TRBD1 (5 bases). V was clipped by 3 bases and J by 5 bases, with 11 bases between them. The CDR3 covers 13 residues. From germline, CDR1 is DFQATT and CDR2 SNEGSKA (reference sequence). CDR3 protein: CSASRDPDQPQHF. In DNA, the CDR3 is TGCAGTGCTAGCAGGGATCCTGATCAGCCCCAGCATTTT.

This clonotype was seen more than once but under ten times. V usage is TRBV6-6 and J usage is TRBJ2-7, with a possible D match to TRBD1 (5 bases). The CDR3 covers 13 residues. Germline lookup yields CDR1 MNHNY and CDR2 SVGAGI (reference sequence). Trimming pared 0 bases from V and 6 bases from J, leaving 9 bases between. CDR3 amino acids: CASSYSEDTEQYF. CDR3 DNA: TGTGCCAGCAGTTACTCCGAGGACACCGAGCAGTACTTC.

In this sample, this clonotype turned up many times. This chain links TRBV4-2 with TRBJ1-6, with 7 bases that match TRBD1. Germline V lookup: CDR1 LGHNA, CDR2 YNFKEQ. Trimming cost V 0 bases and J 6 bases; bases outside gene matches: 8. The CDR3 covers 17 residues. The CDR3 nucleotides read TGTGCCAGCAGCCAAGATAGACCGGGACAGCTTAATTCACCCCTCCACTTT. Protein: CASSQDRPGQLNSPLHF.

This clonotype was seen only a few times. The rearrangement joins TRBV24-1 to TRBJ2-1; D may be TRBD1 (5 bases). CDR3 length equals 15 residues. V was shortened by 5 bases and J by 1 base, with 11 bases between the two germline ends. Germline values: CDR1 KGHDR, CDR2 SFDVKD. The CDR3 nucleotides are TGTGCCACCAGTGGGGCCAGGGTGTCCTACAATGAGCAGTTCTTC. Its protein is CATSGARVSYNEQFF.

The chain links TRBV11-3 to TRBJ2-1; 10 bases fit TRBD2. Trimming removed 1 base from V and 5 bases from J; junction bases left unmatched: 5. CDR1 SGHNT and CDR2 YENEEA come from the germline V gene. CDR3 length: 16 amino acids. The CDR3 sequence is CASSLVLAGDDNEQFF. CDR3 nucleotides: TGTGCCAGCAGCTTAGTGCTAGCGGGAGACGACAATGAGCAGTTCTTC.

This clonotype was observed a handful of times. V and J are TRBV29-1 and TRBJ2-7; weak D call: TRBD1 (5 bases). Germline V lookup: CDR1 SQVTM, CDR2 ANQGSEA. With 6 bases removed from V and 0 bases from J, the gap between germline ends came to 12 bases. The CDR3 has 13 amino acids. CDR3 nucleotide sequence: TGCAGCGTCGCCAGGGCCCCCTCCTACGAGCAGTACTTC. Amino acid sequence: CSVARAPSYEQYF.

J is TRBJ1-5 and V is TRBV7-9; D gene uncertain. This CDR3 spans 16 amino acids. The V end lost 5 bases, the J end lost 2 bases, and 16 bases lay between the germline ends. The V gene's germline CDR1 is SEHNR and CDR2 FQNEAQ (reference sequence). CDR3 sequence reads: CASSNERPVGNQPQHF. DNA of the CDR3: TGTGCCAGCAGCAATGAGAGGCCGGTAGGCAATCAGCCCCAGCATTTT.

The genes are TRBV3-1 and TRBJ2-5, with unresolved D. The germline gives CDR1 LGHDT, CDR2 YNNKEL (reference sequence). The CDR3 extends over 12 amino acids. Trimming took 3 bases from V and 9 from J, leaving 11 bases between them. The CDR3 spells CASSQRALAQYF. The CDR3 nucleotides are TGTGCCAGCAGCCAGCGCGCGTTAGCCCAGTACTTC.

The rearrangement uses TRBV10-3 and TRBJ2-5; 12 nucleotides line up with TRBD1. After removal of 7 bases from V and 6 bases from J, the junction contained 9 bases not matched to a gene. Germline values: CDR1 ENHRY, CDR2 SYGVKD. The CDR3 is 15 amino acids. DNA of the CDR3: TGTGCCATCAAATCGCCGGGACAGGGGGCACAGACCCAGTACTTC. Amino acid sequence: CAIKSPGQGAQTQYF.

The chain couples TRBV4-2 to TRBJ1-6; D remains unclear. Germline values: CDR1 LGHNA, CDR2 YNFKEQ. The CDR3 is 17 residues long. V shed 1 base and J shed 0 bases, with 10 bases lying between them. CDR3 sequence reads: CASSQGARSSYNSPLHF. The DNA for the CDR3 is TGTGCCAGCAGCCAAGGGGCCAGGAGCTCCTATAATTCACCCCTCCACTTT.

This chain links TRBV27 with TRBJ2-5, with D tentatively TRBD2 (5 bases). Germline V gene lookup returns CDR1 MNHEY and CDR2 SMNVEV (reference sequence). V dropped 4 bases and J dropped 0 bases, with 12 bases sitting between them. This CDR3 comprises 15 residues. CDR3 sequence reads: CASSSTGRYQETQYF. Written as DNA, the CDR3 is TGTGCCAGCAGTTCTACGGGAAGGTACCAAGAGACCCAGTACTTC.

The CDR3 protein is CASSLAGLGSRAREGNTEAFF. CDR3 bases: TGTGCCAGCAGCTTAGCGGGGTTAGGGTCCCGGGCCAGGGAGGGGAACACTGAAGCTTTCTTT. J is TRBJ1-1 and V is TRBV7-8, with D perhaps matching TRBD1 (5 bases). This CDR3 has 21 residues. Trimming removed 0 bases at V and 1 base at J, with 27 bases between. Germline CDR1 and CDR2: SGHVS and FQNEAQ. Supplemented by reference TRBV7-8 and TRBJ1-1, the full variable domain reads GAGVSQSPRYKVAKRGQDVALRCDPISGHVSLFWYQQALGQGPEFLTYFQNEAQLDKSGLPSDRFFAERPEGSVSTLKIQRTQQEDSAVYLCASSLAGLGSRAREGNTEAFFGQGTRLTVV.

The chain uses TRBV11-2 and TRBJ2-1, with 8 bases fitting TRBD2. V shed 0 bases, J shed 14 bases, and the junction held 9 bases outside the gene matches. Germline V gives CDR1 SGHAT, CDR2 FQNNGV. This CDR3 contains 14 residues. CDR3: CASSLDPGSSGKFF. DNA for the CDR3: TGTGCCAGCAGCTTAGATCCCGGGAGTAGCGGGAAGTTCTTC.

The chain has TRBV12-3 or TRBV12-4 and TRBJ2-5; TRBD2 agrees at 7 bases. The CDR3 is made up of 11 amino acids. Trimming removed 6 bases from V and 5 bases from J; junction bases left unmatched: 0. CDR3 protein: CASSGGETQYF. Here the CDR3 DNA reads TGTGCCAGCAGCGGGGGGGAGACCCAGTACTTC.

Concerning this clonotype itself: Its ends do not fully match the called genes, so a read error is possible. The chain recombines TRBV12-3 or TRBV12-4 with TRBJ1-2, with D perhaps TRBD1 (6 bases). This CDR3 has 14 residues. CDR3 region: CASSPWTVNYCYTF. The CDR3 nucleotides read TGTGCCAGCAGTCCCTGGACAGTTAACTATTGCTACACCTTC.

CDR3 amino acids: CASSQEQGNTIYF. Written as DNA, the CDR3 is TGCGCCAGCAGCCAAGAACAGGGAAACACCATATATTTT. V gene TRBV4-3 combines with J gene TRBJ1-3; D is unclear. V gave up 0 bases and J gave up 4 bases, with 4 bases separating them. This CDR3 contains 13 residues. In germline, CDR1 is LGHNA, CDR2 YSLEER.

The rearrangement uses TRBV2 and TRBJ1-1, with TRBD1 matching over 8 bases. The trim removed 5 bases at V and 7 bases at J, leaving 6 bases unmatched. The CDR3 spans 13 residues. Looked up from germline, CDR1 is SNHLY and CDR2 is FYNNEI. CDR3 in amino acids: CASSSRGRGEAFF. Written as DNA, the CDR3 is TGTGCCAGCAGTAGCAGGGGGCGCGGTGAAGCTTTCTTT. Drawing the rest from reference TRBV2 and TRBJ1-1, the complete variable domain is EPEVTQTPSHQVTQMGQEVILRCVPISNHLYFYWYRQILGQKVEFLVSFYNNEISEKSEIFDDQFSVERPDGSNFTLKIRSTKLEDSAMYFCASSSRGRGEAFFGQGTRLTVV.